One T cell receptor (beta chain) is described in this entry. This record belongs to a study of monozygotic twins with inflammatory bowel disease. CDR1 and CDR2 (germline): SGHRS, YFSETQ. The CDR3 sequence is 13 residues long. TCRdb re-called the 5' RACE reads and catalogs CDR3 proteins one per entry, DNA excluded. Its clone listing holds some 400,000 distinct CDR3 sequences. The receptor was derived from a human donor with ulcerative colitis or Crohn's disease, or a healthy co-twin of an affected twin (not recorded which). This rearrangement joins TRBV5-1 to TRBJ1-2. The sequenced sample consisted of blood. Here the CDR3 reads CASSGDGLRGYTF.